This T cell receptor beta chain was retrieved from a study of blood T cell repertoires in COVID-19. For the study at large: Researchers got acute and convalescent COVID-19 samples from the United States, Italy and Spain. Sample material is recorded as cDNA or gDNA derived from T cells, B-cell-depleted T cells, or PBMCs.

Trimming took 2 bases from V and 7 from J; bases not matched to a gene: 5. The CDR3 has 16 amino acids. Germline V CDR1 and CDR2: KGHDR, SFDVKD. This clone has only a few counts. Using immunoSEQ multiplex PCR, the repertoire was profiled, and TCRdb retains in-frame clones only, with some absent. This sample has over 45,000 clones, with 80% found just once. This receptor was obtained from a man between 60 and 75 years old with acute or convalescent COVID-19. Sequences were obtained from peripheral blood. This chain links TRBV24-1 with TRBJ2-1; 12 bases are a match to TRBD2. CDR3: CATSDWGLAGGNEQFF. In DNA form, the CDR3 reads TGTGCCACCAGTGATTGGGGACTAGCGGGCGGGAATGAGCAGTTCTTC.